Below, 8 T cell receptor beta chains from the same sample are listed, as sequenced in a study of post-analysis software for immune sequencing data. Whole-study findings and limits: There were several TRBV segments more frequent in patients than controls, and TRBV5-6, TRBV5-1 and TRBV20-1 were among them.

cDNA libraries of TCR beta carried unique molecular identifiers. MiXCR, applied by TCRdb to the PCR reads, yields one record per CDR3 protein. The sample lists around 710,000 distinct CDR3 sequences; around 45% were seen once. No cognate antigen is known for these TCRs. Material: blood. Receptor source: a girl aged 5-17 years with multiple sclerosis.

The chain uses TRBV6-5 and TRBJ1-1, with TRBD1 as a possible D gene (6 bases). The CDR3 spans 14 residues. Germline values: CDR1 MNHEY, CDR2 SVGAGI. Trimming stripped 6 bases from V and 0 bases from J, with 11 bases between. CDR3 DNA sequence: TGTGCCAGCAGCCCGGGACACCTGAACACTGAAGCTTTCTTT. It codes for CASSPGHLNTEAFF.

V and J are TRBV2 and TRBJ2-4; D gene unclear. V was pared by 6 bases and J by 13 bases, with 25 bases between. Germline V lookup: CDR1 SNHLY, CDR2 FYNNEI. This CDR3 comprises 15 residues. CDR3: CASRTAIGTQYGQYF. The CDR3 nucleotides are TGTGCCAGCAGAACAGCTATTGGAACACAGTACGGGCAGTACTTC.

The chain has TRBV5-1 and TRBJ2-1; 9 bases agree with TRBD2. J was trimmed by 7 bases and V by 2 bases; bases with no gene match: 7. Germline V lookup: CDR1 SGHRS, CDR2 YFSETQ. This CDR3 is built from 15 residues. The CDR3 bases are TGCGCCAGCAGCTTCGATAGCGGGAGAGTGAATGAGCAGTTCTTC. Its protein product is CASSFDSGRVNEQFF.

This chain joins TRBV29-1 and TRBJ1-1, with D possibly being TRBD1 (5 bases). The CDR3 consists of 12 residues. V was cut by 5 bases and J by 7 bases, with 14 bases left in between. Germline CDR1 and CDR2: SQVTM and ANQGSEA. CDR3 nucleotide sequence: TGCAGCGTTCGAGACAGACAAATTGAAGCTTTCTTT. It is translated as CSVRDRQIEAFF.

The chain combines TRBV5-1 with TRBJ2-4; D gene ambiguous. Trimming cost V 0 bases and J 6 bases, with 7 bases left between them. Germline V lookup: CDR1 SGHRS, CDR2 YFSETQ. The CDR3 totals 13 residues. The CDR3 DNA sequence: TGCGCCAGCAGCTTGGTCAACCCAAACATTCAGTACTTC. It translates to CASSLVNPNIQYF.

This clonotype was picked up a small number of times. The V gene is TRBV12-3 or TRBV12-4, the J gene TRBJ2-1; D uncertain. Trimming removed 6 bases from V and 9 bases from J, with 12 bases in between. The CDR3 contains 12 residues. CDR3 nucleotide sequence: TGTGCCAGCAGCCCCATGTTGGGTGAGCAGTTCTTC. As protein: CASSPMLGEQFF.

The chain is built from TRBV7-2 and TRBJ2-3; tentatively, D is TRBD2 (5 bases). Trimming pared 4 bases from V and 3 bases from J, leaving 17 bases between. Germline assignment: CDR1 SGHTA and CDR2 FQGNSA. There are 16 residues in the CDR3. The CDR3 protein is CASSSPSGTRTDTQYF. The CDR3 nucleotides read TGTGCCAGCAGCTCCCCGTCGGGAACGAGAACAGATACGCAGTATTTT.

This clonotype was seen a single time. The chain couples TRBV20-1 to TRBJ1-5, with D possibly matching TRBD1 (5 bases). This CDR3 spans 14 amino acids. Trimming left V 5 bases short and J 7 bases short, with 18 bases between. Germline V gives CDR1 DFQATT, CDR2 SNEGSKA (reference sequence). The chain's CDR3 is CSAVLRGAEQPQHF. CDR3 DNA sequence: TGCAGTGCTGTTCTTAGGGGCGCCGAACAGCCCCAGCATTTT.